One TCR beta chain is described in this entry. Per the germline V gene, CDR1 is MNHEY and CDR2 is SMNVEV (reference sequence). Trimming at V came to 6 bases and at J to 7 bases, leaving 12 bases not matched to a gene. The CDR3 extends over 15 amino acids. The data were obtained in a study of CD8 T cells in Susac syndrome. TEMRA cells were FACS-enriched, with CD8+ and CD4+ T cells isolated negatively. After extraction with the RNeasy kit, roughly 0.5 to 1 ug of the RNA was reverse transcribed using random hexamers. TCRdb reprocessed the immunoSEQ multiplex PCR reads with MiXCR, giving one entry per CDR3 protein. Here the sample spans around 26,000 distinct CDR3 sequences, roughly 94% being singletons.

Sample: CD8+ T cells from PBMCs. This chain connects TRBV27 to TRBJ2-3, with 8 nucleotides matching TRBD2. This clonotype was sampled from a human donor in good health. CDR3 loop: CASRITSGPGYTQYF. In DNA form, the CDR3 reads TGTGCCAGCAGAATTACTAGCGGCCCGGGATATACGCAGTATTTT.